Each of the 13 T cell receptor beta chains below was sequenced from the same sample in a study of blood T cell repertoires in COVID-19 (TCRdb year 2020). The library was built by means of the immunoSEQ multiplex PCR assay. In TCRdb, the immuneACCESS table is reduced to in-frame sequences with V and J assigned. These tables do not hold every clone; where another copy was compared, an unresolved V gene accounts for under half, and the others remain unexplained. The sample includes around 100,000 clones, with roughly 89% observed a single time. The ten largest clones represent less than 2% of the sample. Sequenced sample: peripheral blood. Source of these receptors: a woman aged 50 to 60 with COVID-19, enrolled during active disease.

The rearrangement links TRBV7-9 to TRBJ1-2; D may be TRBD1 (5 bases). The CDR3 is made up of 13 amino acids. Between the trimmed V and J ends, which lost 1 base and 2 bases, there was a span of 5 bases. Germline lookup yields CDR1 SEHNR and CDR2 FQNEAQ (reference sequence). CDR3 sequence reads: CASSLEGNYGYTF. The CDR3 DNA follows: TGTGCCAGCAGCTTAGAGGGGAACTATGGCTACACCTTC.

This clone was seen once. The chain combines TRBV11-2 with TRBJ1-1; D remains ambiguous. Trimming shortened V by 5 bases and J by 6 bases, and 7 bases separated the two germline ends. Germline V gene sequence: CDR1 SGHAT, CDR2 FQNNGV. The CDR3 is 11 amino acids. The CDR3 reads CASSAGSEAFF. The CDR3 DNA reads TGTGCCAGCAGCGCGGGATCTGAAGCTTTCTTT. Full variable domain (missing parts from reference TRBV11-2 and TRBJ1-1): EAGVAQSPRYKIIEKRQSVAFWCNPISGHATLYWYQQILGQGPKLLIQFQNNGVVDDSQLPKDRFSAERLKGVDSTLKIQPAKLEDSAVYLCASSAGSEAFFGQGTRLTVV.

DNA for the CDR3: TGTGCCACCAGTGAACCCGGTGGGGGGGGCAATCAGCCCCAGCATTTT. It yields the protein CATSEPGGGGNQPQHF. The V gene is TRBV24-1, the J gene TRBJ1-5, with D perhaps matching TRBD1 (5 bases). V was pared by 4 bases and J by 2 bases, with 14 bases between. The CDR3 is made up of 16 amino acids. CDR1 KGHDR and CDR2 SFDVKD come from the germline V gene.

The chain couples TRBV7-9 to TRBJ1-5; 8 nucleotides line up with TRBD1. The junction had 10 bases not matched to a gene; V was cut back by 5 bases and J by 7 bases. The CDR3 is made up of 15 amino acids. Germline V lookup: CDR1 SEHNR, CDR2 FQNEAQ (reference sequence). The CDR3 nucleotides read TGTGCCAGCAGCATGGGGACAGGAAGACTACAGCCCCAGCATTTT. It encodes CASSMGTGRLQPQHF.

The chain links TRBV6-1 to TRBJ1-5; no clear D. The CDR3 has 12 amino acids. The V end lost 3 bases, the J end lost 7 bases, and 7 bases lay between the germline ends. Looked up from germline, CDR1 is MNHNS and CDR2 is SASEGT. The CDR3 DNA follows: TGTGCCAGCAGTGATTGGGAGCAGCCCCAGCATTTT. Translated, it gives CASSDWEQPQHF.

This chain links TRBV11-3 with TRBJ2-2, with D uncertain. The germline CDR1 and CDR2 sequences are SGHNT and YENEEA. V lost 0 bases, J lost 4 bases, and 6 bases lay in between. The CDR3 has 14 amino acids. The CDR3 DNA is TGTGCCAGCAGCTTAGATACAGTCACCGGGGAGCTGTTTTTT. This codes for CASSLDTVTGELFF.

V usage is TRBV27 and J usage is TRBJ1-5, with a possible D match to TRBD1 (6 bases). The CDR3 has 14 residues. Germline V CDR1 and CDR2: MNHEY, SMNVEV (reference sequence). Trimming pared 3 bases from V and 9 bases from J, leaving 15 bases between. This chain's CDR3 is CASSLLTEGGPQHF. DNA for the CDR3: TGTGCCAGCAGTTTGTTGACAGAAGGGGGGCCCCAGCATTTT.

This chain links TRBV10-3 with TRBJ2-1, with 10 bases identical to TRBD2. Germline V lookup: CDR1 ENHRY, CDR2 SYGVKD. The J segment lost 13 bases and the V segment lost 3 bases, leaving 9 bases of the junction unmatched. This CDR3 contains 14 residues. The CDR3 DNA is TGTGCCATCAGTGAAATACAGCTAGCGGGGGACCAGTTCTTC. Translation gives CAISEIQLAGDQFF.

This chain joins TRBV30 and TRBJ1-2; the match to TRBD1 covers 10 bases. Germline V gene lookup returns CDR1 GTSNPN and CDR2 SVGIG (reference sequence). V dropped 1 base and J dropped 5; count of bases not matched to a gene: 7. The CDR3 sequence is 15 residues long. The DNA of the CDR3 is TGTGCCTGGAGTGGGGGACAGGGGAGTGGATATGGCTACACCTTC. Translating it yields CAWSGGQGSGYGYTF.

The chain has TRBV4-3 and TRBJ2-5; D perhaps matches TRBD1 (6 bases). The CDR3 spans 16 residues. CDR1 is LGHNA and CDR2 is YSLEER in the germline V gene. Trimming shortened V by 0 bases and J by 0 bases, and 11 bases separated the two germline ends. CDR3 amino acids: CASSQDRQGNQETQYF. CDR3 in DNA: TGCGCCAGCAGCCAAGATAGGCAGGGGAACCAAGAGACCCAGTACTTC.

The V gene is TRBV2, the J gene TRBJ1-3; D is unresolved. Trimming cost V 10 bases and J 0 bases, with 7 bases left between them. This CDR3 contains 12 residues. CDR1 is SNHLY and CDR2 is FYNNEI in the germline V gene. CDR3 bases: TGTGCCACCCACTCCTCTGGAAACACCATATATTTT. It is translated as CATHSSGNTIYF.

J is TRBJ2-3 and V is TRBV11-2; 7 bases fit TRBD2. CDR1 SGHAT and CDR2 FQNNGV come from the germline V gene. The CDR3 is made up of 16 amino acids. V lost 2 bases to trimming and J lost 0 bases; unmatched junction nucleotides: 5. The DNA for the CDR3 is TGTGCCAGCAGCTTAAATGCGGGAGTTAGCACAGATACGCAGTATTTT. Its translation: CASSLNAGVSTDTQYF.

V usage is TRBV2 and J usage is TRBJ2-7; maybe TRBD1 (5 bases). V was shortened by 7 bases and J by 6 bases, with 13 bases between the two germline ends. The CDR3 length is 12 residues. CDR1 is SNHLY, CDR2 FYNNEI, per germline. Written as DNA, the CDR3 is TGTGCCAGCAAAGACAGAGGCCCCGAGCAGTACTTC. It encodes CASKDRGPEQYF.